This section outlines one T cell receptor beta chain sequence together with its context. Primed by a sample-barcoded 5' primer and a J-beta primer mix, a second PCR proceeded for 7 to 11 cycles. Every cDNA was tagged by a template-switch adaptor with 12 random nucleotides. Each CDR3 protein is one row after TCRdb ran MiXCR on the 5' RACE reads. Of over 1,200,000 distinct CDR3 sequences in the sample, 59% were seen once. The germline gives CDR1 DFQATT, CDR2 SNEGSKA (reference sequence). Trimming took off 3 bases at V and 2 bases at J, with 13 bases between the two ends. The CDR3 length is 15 residues. The sample is drawn from a study of blood T cells in healthy people across ages. On the study more broadly: About one barcoded beta molecule per two T cells came from capture by template switching.

This rearrangement joins TRBV20-1 to TRBJ2-2; D might be TRBD1 (6 bases). Sequencing was performed on blood. The source is a man between 18 and 35 years old in good health. The CDR3 sequence: CSASPTGFNTGELFF. The CDR3 DNA is TGCAGTGCTAGTCCCACAGGGTTTAACACCGGGGAGCTGTTTTTT.